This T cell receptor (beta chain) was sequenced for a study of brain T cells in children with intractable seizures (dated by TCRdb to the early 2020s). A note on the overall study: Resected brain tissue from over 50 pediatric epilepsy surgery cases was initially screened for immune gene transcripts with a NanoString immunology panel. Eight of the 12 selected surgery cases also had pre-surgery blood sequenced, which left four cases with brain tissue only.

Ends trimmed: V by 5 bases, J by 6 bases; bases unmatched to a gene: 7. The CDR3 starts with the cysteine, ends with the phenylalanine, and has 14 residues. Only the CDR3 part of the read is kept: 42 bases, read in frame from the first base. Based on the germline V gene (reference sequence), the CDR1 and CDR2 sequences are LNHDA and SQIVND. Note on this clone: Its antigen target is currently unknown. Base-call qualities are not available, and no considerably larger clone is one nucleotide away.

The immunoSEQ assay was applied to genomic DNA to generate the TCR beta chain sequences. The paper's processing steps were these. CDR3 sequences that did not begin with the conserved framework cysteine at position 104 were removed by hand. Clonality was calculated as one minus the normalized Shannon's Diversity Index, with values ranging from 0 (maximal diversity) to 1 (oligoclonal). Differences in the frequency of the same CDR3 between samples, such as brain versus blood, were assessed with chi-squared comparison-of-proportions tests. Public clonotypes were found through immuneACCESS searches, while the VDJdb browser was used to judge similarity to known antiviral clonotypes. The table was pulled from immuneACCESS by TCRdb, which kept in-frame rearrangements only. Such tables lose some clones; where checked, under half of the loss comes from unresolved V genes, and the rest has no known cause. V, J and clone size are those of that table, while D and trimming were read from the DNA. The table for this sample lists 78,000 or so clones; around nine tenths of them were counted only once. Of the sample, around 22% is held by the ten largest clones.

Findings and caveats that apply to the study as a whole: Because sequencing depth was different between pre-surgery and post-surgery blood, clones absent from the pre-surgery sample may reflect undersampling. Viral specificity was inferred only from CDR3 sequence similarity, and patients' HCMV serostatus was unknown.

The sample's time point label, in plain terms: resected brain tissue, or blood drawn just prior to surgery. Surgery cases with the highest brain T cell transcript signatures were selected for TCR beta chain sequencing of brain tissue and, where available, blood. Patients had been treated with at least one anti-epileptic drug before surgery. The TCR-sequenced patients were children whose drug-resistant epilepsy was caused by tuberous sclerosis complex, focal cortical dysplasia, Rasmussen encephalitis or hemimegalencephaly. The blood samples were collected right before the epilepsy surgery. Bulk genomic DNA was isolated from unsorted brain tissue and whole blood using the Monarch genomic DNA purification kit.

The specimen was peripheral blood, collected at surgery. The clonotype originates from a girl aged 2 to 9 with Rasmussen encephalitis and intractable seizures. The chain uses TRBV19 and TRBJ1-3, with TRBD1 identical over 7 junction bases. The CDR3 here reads CASSPRTGPNTIYF. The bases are TGTGCCAGTAGTCCGAGGACAGGCCCAAACACCATATATTTT.